The 10 T cell receptor beta chains reported below all come from one sample, sequenced in a study of T-cell reconstitution after alpha-beta-depleted transplantation in children (dated by TCRdb to about 2016). The sample's treatment or condition label, decoded: allogeneic hematopoietic cell transplantation with graft depleted of TCRalphabeta T cells and CD19 B cells. The library was obtained by PCR. Sequencing relied on an Illumina HiSeq 2500. To normalize quantification of the TCRbeta repertoire, the TCR libraries were built with molecular barcoding that relied on unique molecular identifiers. TCRdb redid the processing of the public reads, applying fastp at Q25 and MiXCR, and retained in-frame beta chains. Entries that share a CDR3 protein sequence are merged under the most common genes and DNA. This sample comprises about 980,000 distinct CDR3 sequences, around 30% of them detected only once. Over 25% of the sample belongs to the ten largest clones.

Sequencing used PBMCs, mostly from graft donor cells, obtained 360 days after TCRalphabeta/CD19-depleted stem cell transplant. These receptors all stem from a boy under two years old who had a stem cell transplant for SCID, so the T cells may come from the graft donor.

In this sample, this clonotype turned up a few times. This sequence joins TRBV4-1 and TRBJ1-4, with a weak D call TRBD1 (5 bases). Germline-derived CDR1 and CDR2 are MGHRA and YSYEKL. The V end was cut by 6 bases, the J end by 4 bases, with 15 bases between. The CDR3 length is 15 residues. This chain's CDR3 is CASRHTGRINEKLFF. The CDR3, as DNA: TGCGCCAGCAGACATACGGGACGGATTAATGAAAAACTGTTTTTT.

A few counts support this clonotype. The chain uses TRBV14 and TRBJ2-3; 7 bases match TRBD2. The CDR3 totals 24 residues. The ends lost 4 bases at V and 0 bases at J; junction bases unmatched: 31. Germline CDR1 SGHDN, CDR2 FVKESK. The CDR3 protein is CASSRTNREVGARVYEPSTDTQYF. The CDR3 DNA is TGTGCCAGCAGCCGCACTAATCGGGAGGTAGGGGCCAGAGTCTATGAACCTAGCACAGATACGCAGTATTTT. Full variable domain (rest looked up from reference TRBV14 and TRBJ2-3): EAGVTQFPSHSVIEKGQTVTLRCDPISGHDNLYWYRRVMGKEIKFLLHFVKESKQDESGMPNNRFLAERTGGTYSTLKVQPAELEDSGVYFCASSRTNREVGARVYEPSTDTQYFGPGTRLTVL.

The V and J genes are TRBV24-1 and TRBJ2-1; weak D call: TRBD2 (6 bases). Trimming removed 4 bases at V and 5 bases at J, with 11 bases between. Germline loops: CDR1 KGHDR, CDR2 SFDVKD. This CDR3 comprises 14 residues. In DNA, the CDR3 is TGTGCCACCAGTGAGGCGGGGAATAACAATGAGCAGTTCTTC. Translating gives CATSEAGNNNEQFF.

The chain employs TRBV2 and TRBJ2-6; D may be TRBD2 (6 bases). This CDR3 spans 14 amino acids. Trimming cost V 7 bases and J 2 bases, with 9 bases left between them. Germline V lookup: CDR1 SNHLY, CDR2 FYNNEI. The DNA of the CDR3 is TGTGCCAGCATCCGGGAGACTGGGGCCAACGTCCTGACTTTC. Encoded protein: CASIRETGANVLTF.

This chain connects TRBV29-1 to TRBJ2-5; tentatively, D is TRBD1 (5 bases). This CDR3 comprises 14 residues. CDR1 and CDR2 from the germline V gene are SQVTM and ANQGSEA. V dropped 4 bases and J dropped 2 bases, with 14 bases sitting between them. In nucleotides, the CDR3 is TGCAGCGTTGCCAGACAGAAGCTTCAAGAGACCCAGTACTTC. Encoded protein: CSVARQKLQETQYF.

This chain joins TRBV6-2 or TRBV6-3 and TRBJ1-5; 9 nucleotides align to TRBD1. Looked up from germline, CDR1 is MNHEY and CDR2 is SVGEGT. The length of the CDR3 is 17 residues. The V gene end was trimmed by 4 bases and the J gene end by 5 bases; junction bases not matched to a gene: 12. The CDR3 loop reads CASSSVHRGQGDQPQHF. The CDR3 DNA sequence: TGTGCCAGCAGTTCCGTACACAGGGGGCAAGGGGATCAGCCCCAGCATTTT.

A few counts support this clonotype. The genes are TRBV4-2 and TRBJ2-7; 12 bases line up with TRBD1. CDR1 and CDR2 from the germline V gene are LGHNA and YNFKEQ. Trimming cost V 3 bases and J 2 bases; bases outside gene matches: 5. The CDR3 is 16 residues long. CDR3 sequence: CASSQGQGAVPYEQYF. DNA of the CDR3: TGTGCCAGCAGCCAGGGACAGGGGGCTGTACCCTACGAGCAGTACTTC.

This chain connects TRBV4-1 to TRBJ2-3; 13 bases map to TRBD2. J was trimmed by 10 bases and V by 4 bases; bases with no gene match: 8. Germline CDR1 and CDR2: MGHRA and YSYEKL. This CDR3 has 15 amino acids. DNA for the CDR3: TGCGCCAGCAGCCCACTAGCGGGGGGGCAGTCGGCGCAGTATTTT. This encodes CASSPLAGGQSAQYF.

This clonotype was observed a handful of times. V is TRBV20-1 and J is TRBJ2-7, with a possible D match to TRBD1 (6 bases). CDR1 and CDR2 from the germline V gene are DFQATT and SNEGSKA (reference sequence). V gave up 6 bases and J gave up 7 bases, with 13 bases separating them. This CDR3 comprises 11 residues. CDR3: CSAPTGEEQYF. Here the CDR3 DNA reads TGCAGTGCCCCGACAGGTGAGGAGCAGTACTTC.

This clonotype appeared many times. One end of the junction fails to match germline, which may point to a read error. V is TRBV5-1 and J is TRBJ1-2; a weak D match, TRBD1 (5 bases). This CDR3 is 13 amino acids long. The V gene's germline CDR1 is SGHRS and CDR2 YFSETQ. CDR3 in DNA: TGTGCCAGCAGTTTAGAGGGGCGGTATGGCTACACCTTC. Translation gives CASSLEGRYGYTF.